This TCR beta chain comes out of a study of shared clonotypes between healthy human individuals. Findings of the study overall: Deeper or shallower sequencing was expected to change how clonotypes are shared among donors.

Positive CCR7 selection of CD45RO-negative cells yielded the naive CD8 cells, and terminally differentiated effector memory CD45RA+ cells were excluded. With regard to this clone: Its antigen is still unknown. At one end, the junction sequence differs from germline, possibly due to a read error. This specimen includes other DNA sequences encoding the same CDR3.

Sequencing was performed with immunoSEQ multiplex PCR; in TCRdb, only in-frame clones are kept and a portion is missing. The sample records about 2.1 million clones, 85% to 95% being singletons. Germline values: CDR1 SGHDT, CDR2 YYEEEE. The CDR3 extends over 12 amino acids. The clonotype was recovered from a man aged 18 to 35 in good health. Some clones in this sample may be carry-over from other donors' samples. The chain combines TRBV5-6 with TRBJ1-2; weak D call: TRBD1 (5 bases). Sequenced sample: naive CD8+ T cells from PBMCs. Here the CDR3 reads CASSLGEGGYTF. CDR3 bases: TGTGCCAGCAGTTTGGGGGAGGGCGGCTACACCTTC.